This T cell receptor beta chain was profiled in a study of T-cell reconstitution after alpha-beta-depleted transplantation in children. The authors prepared the TCRbeta library with unique molecular identifiers. TCRdb reprocessed the PCR reads with MiXCR, giving one entry per CDR3 protein. The repertoire holds about 980,000 distinct CDR3 sequences, with 25% to 30% as singletons. J gave up 0 bases and V 5 bases, and 6 bases lay outside the gene matches. Germline V gives CDR1 DFQATT, CDR2 SNEGSKA (reference sequence). This CDR3 spans 14 amino acids. The sequenced sample was PBMCs, mostly from graft donor cells, obtained 360 days after TCRalphabeta/CD19-depleted stem cell transplant. The genes are TRBV20-1 and TRBJ1-1, with 7 bases that match TRBD1. This TCR derives from a boy younger than two who had a stem cell transplant for SCID, so the T cells may come from the graft donor. The CDR3 bases are TGCAGTGCTCTCGGGACAGCGATGAACACTGAAGCTTTCTTT. Its protein is CSALGTAMNTEAFF.